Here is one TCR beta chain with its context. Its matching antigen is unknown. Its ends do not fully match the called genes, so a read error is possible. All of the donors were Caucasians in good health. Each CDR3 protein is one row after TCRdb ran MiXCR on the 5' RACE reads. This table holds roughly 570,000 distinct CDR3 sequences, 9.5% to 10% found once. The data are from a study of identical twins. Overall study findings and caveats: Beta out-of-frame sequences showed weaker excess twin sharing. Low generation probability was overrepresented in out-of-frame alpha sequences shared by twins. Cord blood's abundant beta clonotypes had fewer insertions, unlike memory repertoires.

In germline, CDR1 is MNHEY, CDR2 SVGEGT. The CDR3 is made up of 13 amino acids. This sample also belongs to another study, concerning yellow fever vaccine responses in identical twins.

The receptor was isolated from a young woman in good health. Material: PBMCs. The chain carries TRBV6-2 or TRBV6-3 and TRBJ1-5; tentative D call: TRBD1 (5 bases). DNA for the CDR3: TGTGCCAGCGGGGACGCTCGCGATCAGCCCCGGCATTTT. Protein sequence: CASGDARDQPRHF.